These T cell receptor beta chains were read from a single sample in a study of T cell responses to AZD1222 COVID-19 vaccine. Clones were read by immunoSEQ multiplex PCR, and TCRdb kept only the in-frame ones, dropping some. The data contain around 200,000 clones, approximately 92% of them singletons. The input for sequencing was peripheral blood, taken 28 days after the second dose of the MenACWY control vaccine. The receptor set was obtained from an adult who received the MenACWY meningococcal vaccine as a control. The CDR3 runs from the conserved cysteine through the conserved F or W. A D gene is named only where the DNA matches it firmly. Where a row states a size, it is once, few, many or the class of an expanded clone; other rows omit it.

j_gene: TRBJ2-5
d_gene: .
v_gene: TRBV3-1/TRBV3-2
abundance: .
CDR3nt: TGTGCCAGCAGCCAAGTTAGAGAGACCCAGTACTTC
CDR3aa: CASSQVRETQYF

j_gene: TRBJ1-1
d_gene: TRBD1
v_gene: TRBV6-5
abundance: .
CDR3nt: TGTGCCAGCAGTTTTCAGGGGGCCCCGAACACTGAAGCTTTCTTT
CDR3aa: CASSFQGAPNTEAFF

j_gene: TRBJ2-2
d_gene: TRBD1
v_gene: TRBV25-1
abundance: .
CDR3nt: TGTGCCAGCAGCCCTACAGGGGGTCGAGTCGGGGAGCTGTTTTTT
CDR3aa: CASSPTGGRVGELFF

j_gene: TRBJ2-5
d_gene: .
v_gene: TRBV15
abundance: .
CDR3nt: TGTGCCACCAGCCCCAAGACCGTCCAGACAGAGACCCAGTACTTC
CDR3aa: CATSPKTVQTETQYF

j_gene: TRBJ1-5
d_gene: .
v_gene: TRBV30
abundance: .
CDR3nt: TGTGCCTGGGGGACGGAGGGAAATCAGCCCCAGCATTTT
CDR3aa: CAWGTEGNQPQHF

j_gene: TRBJ1-1
d_gene: TRBD1
v_gene: TRBV7-2
abundance: .
CDR3nt: TGTGCCAGCAGCTTGCGGGGTGACAGGGGGAACACTGAAGCTTTCTTT
CDR3aa: CASSLRGDRGNTEAFF

j_gene: TRBJ2-2
d_gene: .
v_gene: TRBV24-1
abundance: .
CDR3nt: TGTGCCACCAGTGATCCAGGCCTCACCGGGGAGCTGTTTTTT
CDR3aa: CATSDPGLTGELFF

j_gene: TRBJ2-3
d_gene: TRBD2
v_gene: TRBV10-2
abundance: .
CDR3nt: TGCGCCAGCAGTCCCACGGGGGGGCTCTCAGATACGCAGTATTTT
CDR3aa: CASSPTGGLSDTQYF

j_gene: TRBJ2-7
d_gene: TRBD1
v_gene: TRBV5-1
abundance: .
CDR3nt: TGCGCCAGCAGTTCCGGGACAGGGGCCTTCTACGAGCAGTACTTC
CDR3aa: CASSSGTGAFYEQYF

j_gene: TRBJ1-6
d_gene: .
v_gene: TRBV7-9
abundance: .
CDR3nt: TGTGCCAGCACCCCAACCGAGAATTCACCCCTCCACTTT
CDR3aa: CASTPTENSPLHF

j_gene: TRBJ1-1
d_gene: TRBD1
v_gene: TRBV29-1
abundance: .
CDR3nt: TGCAGCGTTGATCCGGGACAGGGGGCGCGTGGCACTGAAGCTTTCTTT
CDR3aa: CSVDPGQGARGTEAFF

j_gene: TRBJ2-1
d_gene: .
v_gene: TRBV28
abundance: .
CDR3nt: TGTGCCAGCAACATCCAGGGGAAACAGGGTGAGCAGTTCTTC
CDR3aa: CASNIQGKQGEQFF

j_gene: TRBJ1-1
d_gene: .
v_gene: TRBV29-1
abundance: .
CDR3nt: TGCAGCGTTGGAACCTTAAGCACTGAAGCTTTCTTT
CDR3aa: CSVGTLSTEAFF

j_gene: TRBJ2-5
d_gene: TRBD2
v_gene: TRBV20-1
abundance: .
CDR3nt: TGCAGTGTTCCTAGCGGAGAGACCCAGTACTTC
CDR3aa: CSVPSGETQYF

j_gene: TRBJ1-6
d_gene: .
v_gene: TRBV9
abundance: .
CDR3nt: TGTGCCAGCAGCCCCAGCGGGGGGTCACCCCTCCACTTT
CDR3aa: CASSPSGGSPLHF

j_gene: TRBJ1-4
d_gene: .
v_gene: TRBV5-1
abundance: .
CDR3nt: TGCGCCAGCAGCTCTCAGGGGACTAATGAAAAACTGTTTTTT
CDR3aa: CASSSQGTNEKLFF

j_gene: TRBJ1-6
d_gene: .
v_gene: TRBV9
abundance: .
CDR3nt: TGTGCCAGCAGCGTAGCTAGCGCTGAATCACCCCTCCACTTT
CDR3aa: CASSVASAESPLHF

j_gene: TRBJ1-1
d_gene: .
v_gene: TRBV2
abundance: .
CDR3nt: TGTGCCAGCACTTTAAAGGGGGGCACTGAAGCTTTCTTT
CDR3aa: CASTLKGGTEAFF

j_gene: TRBJ1-5
d_gene: .
v_gene: TRBV6-2/TRBV6-3
abundance: few
CDR3nt: TGTGCCAGCAGTTACTCAGTATATGGCTGGAGCAATCAGCCCCAGCATTTT
CDR3aa: CASSYSVYGWSNQPQHF

j_gene: TRBJ2-1
d_gene: .
v_gene: TRBV4-2
abundance: .
CDR3nt: TGTGCCAGCAGCCAAGATACTAGTGGGGGTGAGCAGTTCTTC
CDR3aa: CASSQDTSGGEQFF

j_gene: TRBJ1-2
d_gene: .
v_gene: TRBV15
abundance: .
CDR3nt: TGTGCCACCAGCAGAGCTGAGGCTGGCTACACCTTC
CDR3aa: CATSRAEAGYTF

j_gene: TRBJ1-4
d_gene: .
v_gene: TRBV18
abundance: once
CDR3nt: TGTGCCAGCTCACCAAATGACAGGTCCCCCGCGGAAAAACTGTTTTTT
CDR3aa: CASSPNDRSPAEKLFF

j_gene: TRBJ1-2
d_gene: TRBD1
v_gene: TRBV19
abundance: once
CDR3nt: TGTGCCAGTAGTAGGACAGGGTCTTATGGCTACACCTTC
CDR3aa: CASSRTGSYGYTF

j_gene: TRBJ1-5
d_gene: .
v_gene: TRBV18
abundance: .
CDR3nt: TGTGCCAGCTCACCTGAGTCTGGAGGGAGCAATCAGCCCCAGCATTTT
CDR3aa: CASSPESGGSNQPQHF

j_gene: TRBJ2-1
d_gene: TRBD1
v_gene: TRBV19
abundance: once
CDR3nt: TGTGCCAGTAGTAGCTCCGCAGGCCAGGGGGTTTACAATGAGCAGTTCTTC
CDR3aa: CASSSSAGQGVYNEQFF

j_gene: TRBJ1-5
d_gene: .
v_gene: TRBV28
abundance: .
CDR3nt: TGTGCCAGCAGTTTACTGGGGAAGTCAAATCAGCCCCAGCATTTT
CDR3aa: CASSLLGKSNQPQHF

j_gene: TRBJ2-7
d_gene: TRBD2
v_gene: TRBV6-6
abundance: .
CDR3nt: TGTGCCAGCACCGAGCGGGGGGGCGGCGAGCAGTACTTC
CDR3aa: CASTERGGGEQYF

j_gene: TRBJ2-1
d_gene: .
v_gene: TRBV19
abundance: .
CDR3nt: TGTGCCAGTAGTATAGGAAGCTCCTACAATGAGCAGTTCTTC
CDR3aa: CASSIGSSYNEQFF

j_gene: TRBJ2-5
d_gene: TRBD1
v_gene: TRBV27
abundance: .
CDR3nt: TGTGCCAGCAGTAGTTACGGAAGACAGGGGTACCAAGAGACCCAGTACTTC
CDR3aa: CASSSYGRQGYQETQYF

j_gene: TRBJ2-1
d_gene: TRBD2
v_gene: TRBV5-5
abundance: .
CDR3nt: TGTGCCAGCAGCTATTGGGGGGGTGATGAGCAGTTCTTC
CDR3aa: CASSYWGGDEQFF

j_gene: TRBJ2-3
d_gene: .
v_gene: TRBV6-5
abundance: .
CDR3nt: TGTGCCAGCAGTTTACAGGTGGGCGATACGCAGTATTTT
CDR3aa: CASSLQVGDTQYF